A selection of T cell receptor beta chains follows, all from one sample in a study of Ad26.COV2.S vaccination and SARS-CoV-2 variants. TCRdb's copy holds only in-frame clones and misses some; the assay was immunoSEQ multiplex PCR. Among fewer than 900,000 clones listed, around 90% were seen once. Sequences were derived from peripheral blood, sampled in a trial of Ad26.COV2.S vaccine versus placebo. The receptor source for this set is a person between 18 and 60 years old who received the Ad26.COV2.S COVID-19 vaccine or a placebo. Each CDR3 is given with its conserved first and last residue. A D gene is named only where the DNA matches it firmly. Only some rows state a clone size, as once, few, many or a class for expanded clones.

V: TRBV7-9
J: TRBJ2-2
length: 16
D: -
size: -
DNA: TGTGCCAGCAGCCCTAGTCTTGTTCGTAGGGCCGGGGAGCTGTTTTTT
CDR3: CASSPSLVRRAGELFF

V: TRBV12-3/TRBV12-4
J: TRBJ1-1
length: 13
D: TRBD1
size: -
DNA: TGTGCCAGCAGTAAAACAGGGGGCACTGAAGCTTTCTTT
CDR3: CASSKTGGTEAFF

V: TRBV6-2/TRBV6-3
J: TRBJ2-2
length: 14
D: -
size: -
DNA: TGTGCCAGCAGTTACATGCCACTCACCGGGGAGCTGTTTTTT
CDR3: CASSYMPLTGELFF

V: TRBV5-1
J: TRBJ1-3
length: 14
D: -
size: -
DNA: TGCGCCAGCAGCTTACAGGGATGGTCGAACACCATATATTTT
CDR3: CASSLQGWSNTIYF

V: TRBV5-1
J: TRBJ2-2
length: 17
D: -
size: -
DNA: TGCGCCAGCAGCTTGGCCCTGGGGCGCCCCTTCGCCGGGGAGCTGTTTTTT
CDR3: CASSLALGRPFAGELFF

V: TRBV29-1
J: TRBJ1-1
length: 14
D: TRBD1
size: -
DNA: TGCAGCGTTGGGACAGGGGCGGGGAGCACTGAAGCTTTCTTT
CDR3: CSVGTGAGSTEAFF

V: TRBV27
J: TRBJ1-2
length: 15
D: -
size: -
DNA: TGTGCCAGCAGTTTAACGTGGGGGCAGGGCTATGGCTACACCTTC
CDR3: CASSLTWGQGYGYTF

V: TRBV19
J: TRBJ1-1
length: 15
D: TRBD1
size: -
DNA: TGTGCCAGTAGTCCACGGACAGGTGGTAACACTGAAGCTTTCTTT
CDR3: CASSPRTGGNTEAFF

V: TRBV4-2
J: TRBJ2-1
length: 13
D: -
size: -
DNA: TGTGCCAGCAGCCAAGCTCTCTACAATGAGCAGTTCTTC
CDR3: CASSQALYNEQFF

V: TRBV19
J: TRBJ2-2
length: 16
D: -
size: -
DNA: TGTGCCAGTAGTCGCAGATCGGGATATAACACCGGGGAGCTGTTTTTT
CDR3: CASSRRSGYNTGELFF

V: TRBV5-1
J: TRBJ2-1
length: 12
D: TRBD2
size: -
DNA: TGCGCCAGCAGCCACCGAGCGGGGCAGCAGTTCTTC
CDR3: CASSHRAGQQFF

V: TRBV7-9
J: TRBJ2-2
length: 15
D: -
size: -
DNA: TGTGCCAGCAGCCCGGCCGACGGCCGTACCGGGGAGCTGTTTTTT
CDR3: CASSPADGRTGELFF

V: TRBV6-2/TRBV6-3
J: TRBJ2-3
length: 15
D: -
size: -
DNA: TGTGCCAGCAGCCTAAGCGCGGGTGGCACAGATACGCAGTATTTT
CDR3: CASSLSAGGTDTQYF

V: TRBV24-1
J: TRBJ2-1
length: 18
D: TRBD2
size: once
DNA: TGTGCCACCAGTGATGCCCACGACCCCGGGGGGGCCTGGAATGAGCAGTTCTTC
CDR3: CATSDAHDPGGAWNEQFF

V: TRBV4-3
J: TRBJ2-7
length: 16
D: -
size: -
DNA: TGCGCCAGCAGCCAAGCGGGGGGCTCCCCATCCTACGAGCAGTACTTC
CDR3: CASSQAGGSPSYEQYF

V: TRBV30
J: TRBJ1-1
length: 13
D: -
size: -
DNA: TGTGCCTGGACCTCTCGAGGGAACACTGAAGCTTTCTTT
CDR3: CAWTSRGNTEAFF

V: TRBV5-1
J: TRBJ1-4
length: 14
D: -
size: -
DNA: TGCGCCAGCAGCTTGTCCGCAGGAGAAGAAAAACTGTTTTTT
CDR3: CASSLSAGEEKLFF

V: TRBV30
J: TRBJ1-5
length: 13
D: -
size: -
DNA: TGTGCCTGGAGTGCCAGCACCAATCAGCCCCAGCATTTT
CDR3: CAWSASTNQPQHF

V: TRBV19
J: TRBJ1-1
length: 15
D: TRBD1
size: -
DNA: TGTGCCAGTATGGTTGTGACAGGGGGGAACACTGAAGCTTTCTTT
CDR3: CASMVVTGGNTEAFF

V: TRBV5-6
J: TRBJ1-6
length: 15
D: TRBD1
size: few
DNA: TGTGCCAGCAGCTTGGGGACAGGGAGTGCCTCACCCCTCCACTTT
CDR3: CASSLGTGSASPLHF

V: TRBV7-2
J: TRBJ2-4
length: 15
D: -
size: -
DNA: TGTGCCAGCAGCTTACGGCCCGAGGGGTCTAACATTCAGTACTTC
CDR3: CASSLRPEGSNIQYF

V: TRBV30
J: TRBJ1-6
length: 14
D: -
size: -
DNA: TGTGCCTGGAGTGTAGGGGCAGGGGAATCACCCCTCCACTTT
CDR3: CAWSVGAGESPLHF

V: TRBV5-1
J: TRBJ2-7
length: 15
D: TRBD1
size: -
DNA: TGCGCCAGCAGCTTGGGGGACAGGGGGTGGGTCGAGCAGTACTTC
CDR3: CASSLGDRGWVEQYF

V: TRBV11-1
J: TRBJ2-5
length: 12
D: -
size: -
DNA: TGTGCCAGCAGGAAGGGGGGCGAGACCCAGTACTTC
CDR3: CASRKGGETQYF

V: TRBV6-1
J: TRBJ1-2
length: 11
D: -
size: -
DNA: TGTGCCAGCAGAGAAGGGAAAGGCTACACCTTC
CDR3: CASREGKGYTF

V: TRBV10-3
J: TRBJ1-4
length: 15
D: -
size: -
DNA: TGTGCCATCAGTGAAGGGGAGGGAGTGGCTGAAAAACTGTTTTTT
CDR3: CAISEGEGVAEKLFF

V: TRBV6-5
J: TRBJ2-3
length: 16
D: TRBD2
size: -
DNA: TGTGCCAGCAGTTCCTTAGCGGGGGGGCGCACAGATACGCAGTATTTT
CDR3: CASSSLAGGRTDTQYF

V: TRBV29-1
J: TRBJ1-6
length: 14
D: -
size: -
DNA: TGCAGCGTTAAGGCAGAGGGGAATAATTCACCCCTCCACTTT
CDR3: CSVKAEGNNSPLHF

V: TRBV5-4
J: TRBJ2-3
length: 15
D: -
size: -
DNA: TGTGCCAGCAGCTTGGGAGGGCCGCAGGCAGATACGCAGTATTTT
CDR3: CASSLGGPQADTQYF

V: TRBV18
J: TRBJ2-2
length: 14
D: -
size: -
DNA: TGTGCCAGCTCATCCGGGGTCAACACCGGGGAGCTGTTTTTT
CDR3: CASSSGVNTGELFF

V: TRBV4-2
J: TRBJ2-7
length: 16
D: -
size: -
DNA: TGTGCCAGCAGCCAGTCCACCGCAGCCTCCATCTACGAGCAGTACTTC
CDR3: CASSQSTAASIYEQYF

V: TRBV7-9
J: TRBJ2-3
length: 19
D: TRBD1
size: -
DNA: TGTGCCAGCAGCCAATGGACAGGGGGCTTAACGACTAGCACAGATACGCAGTATTTT
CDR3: CASSQWTGGLTTSTDTQYF

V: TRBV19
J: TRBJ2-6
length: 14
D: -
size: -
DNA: TGTGCCAGTAGAAAACCTCTTGGGGCCAACGTCCTGACTTTC
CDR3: CASRKPLGANVLTF

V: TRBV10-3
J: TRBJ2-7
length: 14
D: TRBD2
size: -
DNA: TGTGCCATCAGGCTAAGCGGGGAACCCCACGAGCAGTACTTC
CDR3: CAIRLSGEPHEQYF

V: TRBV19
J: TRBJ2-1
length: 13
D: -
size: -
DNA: TGTGCCAGTAGTATTCCGGGACACAATGAGCAGTTCTTC
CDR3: CASSIPGHNEQFF

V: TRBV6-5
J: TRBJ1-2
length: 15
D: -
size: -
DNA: TGTGCCAGCAGTCCGGGTGGAGGAGCAAACTATGGCTACACCTTC
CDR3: CASSPGGGANYGYTF

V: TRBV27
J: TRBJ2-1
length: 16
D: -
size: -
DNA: TGTGCCAGCATGTACGAAGGATTAGCGGACTACAATGAGCAGTTCTTC
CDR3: CASMYEGLADYNEQFF

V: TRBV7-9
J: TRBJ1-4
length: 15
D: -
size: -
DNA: TGTGCCAGCAGCTTAGTCGGCACGTCATGGGAAAAACTGTTTTTT
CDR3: CASSLVGTSWEKLFF

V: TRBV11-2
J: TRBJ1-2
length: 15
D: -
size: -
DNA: TGTGCCAGCAGCTTAGGAGTCGGCAGAAACTATGGCTACACCTTC
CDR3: CASSLGVGRNYGYTF

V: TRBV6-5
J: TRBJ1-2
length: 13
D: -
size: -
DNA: TGTGCCAGCAGTTTGCAGGGTAACAATGGCTACACCTTC
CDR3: CASSLQGNNGYTF

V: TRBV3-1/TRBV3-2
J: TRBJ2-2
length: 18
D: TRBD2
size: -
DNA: TGTGCCAGCAGCCAAGATCCAGGACTAGCGGGAGCGACCGGGGAGCTGTTTTTT
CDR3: CASSQDPGLAGATGELFF

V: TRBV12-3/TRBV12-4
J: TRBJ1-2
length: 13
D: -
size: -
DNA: TGTGCCAGCAGTTTGTCGGGGGACTATGGCTACACCTTC
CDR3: CASSLSGDYGYTF

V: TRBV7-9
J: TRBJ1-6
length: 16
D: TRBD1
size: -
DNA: TGTGCCAGCAGCTCCCGGACAGGGAGAAATAATTCACCCCTCCACTTT
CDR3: CASSSRTGRNNSPLHF

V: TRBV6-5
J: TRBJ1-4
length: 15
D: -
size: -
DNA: TGTGCCAGCAGTTACCGGGGACAAATAAATGAAAAACTGTTTTTT
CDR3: CASSYRGQINEKLFF

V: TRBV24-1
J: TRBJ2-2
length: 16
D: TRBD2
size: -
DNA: TGTGCCACCAGTGATAGAGCGGGAGTGTCCCACGGGGAGCTGTTTTTT
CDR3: CATSDRAGVSHGELFF

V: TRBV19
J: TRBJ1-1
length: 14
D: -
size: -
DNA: TGTGCCAGTAGTATAGAGAATTCGAACACTGAAGCTTTCTTT
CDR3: CASSIENSNTEAFF

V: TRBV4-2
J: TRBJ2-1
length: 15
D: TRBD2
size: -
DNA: TGTGCCAGCAGTAGCGGGCCGTTCTCCTACAATGAGCAGTTCTTC
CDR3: CASSSGPFSYNEQFF

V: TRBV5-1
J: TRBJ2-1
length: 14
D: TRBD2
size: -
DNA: TGCGCCAGCAGCAGCGGGACGGGATACAATGAGCAGTTCTTC
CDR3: CASSSGTGYNEQFF

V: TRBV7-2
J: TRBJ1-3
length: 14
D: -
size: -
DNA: TGTGCCAGCAGCATACAGAGCTCTGGAAACACCATATATTTT
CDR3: CASSIQSSGNTIYF

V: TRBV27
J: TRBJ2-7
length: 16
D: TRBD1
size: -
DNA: TGTGCCAGCAGTTTACGGCGACAGGGGGCTTCTTACGAGCAGTACTTC
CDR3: CASSLRRQGASYEQYF

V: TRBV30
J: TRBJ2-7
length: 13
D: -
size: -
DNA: TGTGCCTGGAGTCAGGTGGGCTCCTACGAGCAGTACTTC
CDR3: CAWSQVGSYEQYF

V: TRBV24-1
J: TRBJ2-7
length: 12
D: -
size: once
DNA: TGTGCCACCAGTGACACCTTAGGGGTGCAGTACTTC
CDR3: CATSDTLGVQYF

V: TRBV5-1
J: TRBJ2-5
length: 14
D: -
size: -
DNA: TGCGCCAGCAGAGTGCAGACTTACCAAGAGACCCAGTACTTC
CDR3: CASRVQTYQETQYF

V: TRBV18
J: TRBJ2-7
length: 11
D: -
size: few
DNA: TGTGCCAGCTCTGCCTTTCAGGAGCAGTACTTC
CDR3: CASSAFQEQYF

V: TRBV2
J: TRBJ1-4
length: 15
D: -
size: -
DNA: TGTGCCAGCAGTGGGTCTAGGGTCCCTAATGAAAAACTGTTTTTT
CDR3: CASSGSRVPNEKLFF